Sequencing of this TCR beta chain was carried out in a study of control samples from healthy donors and cancer patients. The table came from immunoSEQ multiplex PCR; TCRdb's copy has only in-frame clones and leaves some out. The data contain roughly 90,000 clones, roughly 93% of them singletons. The CDR3 is 14 residues long. V was clipped by 0 bases and J by 7 bases, with 13 bases between them. From germline, CDR1 is SGHRS and CDR2 YFSETQ. The J gene is TRBJ1-2, the V gene TRBV5-1; the D gene is possibly TRBD1 (5 bases). The TCR was taken from a woman aged 25 to 39 in good health. The sequencing input was blood. CDR3 region: CASSLGGDAAGYTF. CDR3 nucleotide sequence: TGCGCCAGCAGCTTGGGCGGGGACGCTGCTGGCTACACCTTC.